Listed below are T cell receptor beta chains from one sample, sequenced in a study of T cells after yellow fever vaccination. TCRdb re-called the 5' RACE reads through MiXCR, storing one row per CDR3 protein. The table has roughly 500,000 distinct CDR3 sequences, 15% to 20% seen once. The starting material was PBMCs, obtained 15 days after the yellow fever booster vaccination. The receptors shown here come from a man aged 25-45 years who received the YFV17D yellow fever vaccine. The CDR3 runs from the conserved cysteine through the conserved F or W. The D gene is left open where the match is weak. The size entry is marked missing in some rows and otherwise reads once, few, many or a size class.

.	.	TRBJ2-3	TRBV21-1	CASSNAIDRGVDTQYF	TGTGCCAGCAGCAATGCGATAGACAGGGGGGTGGATACGCAGTATTTT
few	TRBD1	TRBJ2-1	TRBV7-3	CASSYRGATTYNEQFF	TGTGCCAGCAGCTACAGGGGAGCGACAACCTACAATGAGCAGTTCTTC
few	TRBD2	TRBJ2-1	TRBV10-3	CAIKRDRGSEQFF	TGTGCCATCAAAAGGGACCGCGGGAGTGAGCAGTTCTTC
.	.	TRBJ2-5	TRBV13	CASSLWGKETQYF	TGTGCCAGCAGCTTATGGGGAAAGGAGACCCAGTACTTC
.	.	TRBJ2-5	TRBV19	CASSDRGTQETQYF	TGTGCCAGTAGTGACCGGGGTACCCAAGAGACCCAGTACTTC
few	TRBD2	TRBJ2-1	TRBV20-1	CSASPTSGSAEQFF	TGCAGTGCTAGTCCGACTAGCGGGAGTGCTGAGCAGTTCTTC
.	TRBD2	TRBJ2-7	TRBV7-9	CASSPRLADEQYF	TGTGCCAGCAGCCCTCGACTAGCGGACGAGCAGTACTTC
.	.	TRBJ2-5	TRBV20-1	CSASHSQETQYF	TGCAGTGCTAGTCACAGCCAAGAGACCCAGTACTTC
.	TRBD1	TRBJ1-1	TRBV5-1	CASSLGAGGLNTEAFF	TGCGCCAGCAGCTTGGGGGCAGGGGGCCTGAACACTGAAGCTTTCTTT
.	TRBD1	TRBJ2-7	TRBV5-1	CASSYEGGTGGYEQYF	TGCGCCAGCAGCTACGAAGGAGGGACAGGGGGCTACGAGCAGTACTTC
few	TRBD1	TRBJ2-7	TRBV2	CATVDRGRNEQYF	TGTGCCACCGTGGACAGGGGGCGCAACGAGCAGTACTTC
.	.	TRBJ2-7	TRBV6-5	CASSYSRSSPYEQYF	TGTGCCAGCAGTTACTCGAGGAGTTCTCCCTACGAGCAGTACTTC
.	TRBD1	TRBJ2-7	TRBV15	CATSRDRQGAYEQYF	TGTGCCACCAGCAGAGATCGGCAGGGGGCCTACGAGCAGTACTTC
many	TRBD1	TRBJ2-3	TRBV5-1	CASSPGTGGTDTQYF	TGCGCCAGCAGCCCCGGGACAGGGGGTACAGATACGCAGTATTTT
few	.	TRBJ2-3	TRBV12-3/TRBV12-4	CASSPGVSDTQYF	TGTGCCAGCAGTCCGGGAGTCTCAGATACGCAGTATTTT
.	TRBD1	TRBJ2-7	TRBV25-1	CASSELGDRSYF	TGTGCCAGCAGTGAATTAGGGGACAGGTCGTACTTC
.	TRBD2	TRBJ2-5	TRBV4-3	CASSQGGALAGAETQYF	TGCGCCAGCAGCCAAGGAGGGGCCCTAGCGGGAGCAGAGACCCAGTACTTC
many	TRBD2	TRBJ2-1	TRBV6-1	CASRETSGNYNEQFF	TGTGCCAGCAGGGAAACTAGCGGCAACTACAATGAGCAGTTCTTC
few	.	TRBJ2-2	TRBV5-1	CASSFLTDYTNTGELFF	TGCGCCAGCAGCTTCTTGACAGACTACACGAACACCGGGGAGCTGTTTTTT
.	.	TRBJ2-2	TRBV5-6	CASSLRGRTGELFF	TGTGCCAGCAGCCTGCGGGGGCGCACCGGGGAGCTGTTTTTT
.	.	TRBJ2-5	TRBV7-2	CASSPPSEVETQYF	TGTGCCAGCAGCCCCCCTTCGGAGGTTGAGACCCAGTACTTC
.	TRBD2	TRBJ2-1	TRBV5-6	CASSLSGRGNNEQFF	TGTGCCAGCAGTCTTAGCGGGAGGGGGAACAATGAGCAGTTCTTC
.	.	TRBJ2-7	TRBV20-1	CSASRPFALEQYF	TGCAGTGCTAGTCGGCCATTTGCTCTAGAGCAGTACTTC
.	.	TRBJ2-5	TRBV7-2	CASSISGAQETQYF	TGTGCCAGCAGCATTAGCGGAGCCCAAGAGACCCAGTACTTC
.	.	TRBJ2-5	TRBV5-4	CASSLGYGKETQYF	TGTGCCAGCAGCTTGGGATACGGCAAAGAGACCCAGTACTTC
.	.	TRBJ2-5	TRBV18	CASSTRTEETQYF	TGTGCCAGCTCAACTCGGACGGAAGAGACCCAGTACTTC
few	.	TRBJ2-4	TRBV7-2	CASSLAPGQQTDQYF	TGTGCCAGCAGCTTGGCCCCAGGACAGCAGACCGACCAGTACTTC
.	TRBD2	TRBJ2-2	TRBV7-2	CASSSAGLAGTGELFF	TGTGCCAGCAGTTCCGCGGGACTAGCGGGTACCGGGGAGCTGTTTTTT
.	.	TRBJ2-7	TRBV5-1	CASSTPTGSGDEQYF	TGCGCCAGCAGCACCCCGACAGGAAGTGGCGACGAGCAGTACTTC
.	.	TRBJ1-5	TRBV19	CATRGEGHQPQHF	TGTGCCACTAGAGGGGAGGGCCATCAGCCCCAGCATTTT
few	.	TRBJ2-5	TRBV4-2	CASSQNSAQETQYF	TGTGCCAGCAGCCAAAATTCGGCCCAAGAGACCCAGTACTTC
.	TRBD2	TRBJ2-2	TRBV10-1	CASSGSSGDLNTGELFF	TGCGCCAGCAGCGGGTCTAGCGGGGACCTGAACACCGGGGAGCTGTTTTTT
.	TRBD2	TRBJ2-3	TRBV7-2	CASSKRTSGRVDTQYF	TGTGCCAGCAGCAAGAGGACTAGCGGGAGGGTGGATACGCAGTATTTT
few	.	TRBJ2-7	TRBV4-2	CASSQDRGGRSGYEQYF	TGTGCCAGCAGCCAAGATCGTGGCGGCCGGTCTGGGTACGAGCAGTACTTC
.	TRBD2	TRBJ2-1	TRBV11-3	CASSLGLAGARDEQFF	TGTGCCAGCAGCTTAGGCCTAGCGGGAGCCCGGGATGAGCAGTTCTTC
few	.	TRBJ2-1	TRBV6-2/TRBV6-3	CASSTVSGEQFF	TGTGCCAGCAGTACGGTGTCGGGGGAGCAGTTCTTC
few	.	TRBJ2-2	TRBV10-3	CAISEDREVGELFF	TGTGCCATCAGTGAAGATAGGGAGGTCGGGGAGCTGTTTTTT
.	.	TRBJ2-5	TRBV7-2	CASSLASSPGETQYF	TGTGCCAGCAGCTTAGCATCTAGCCCAGGGGAGACCCAGTACTTC
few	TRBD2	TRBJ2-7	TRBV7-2	CASSSLAGTYEQYF	TGTGCCAGCAGTTCTCTAGCGGGGACCTACGAGCAGTACTTC
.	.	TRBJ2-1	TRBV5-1	CASSLWGQNNEQFF	TGCGCCAGCAGCTTGTGGGGGCAAAACAATGAGCAGTTCTTC